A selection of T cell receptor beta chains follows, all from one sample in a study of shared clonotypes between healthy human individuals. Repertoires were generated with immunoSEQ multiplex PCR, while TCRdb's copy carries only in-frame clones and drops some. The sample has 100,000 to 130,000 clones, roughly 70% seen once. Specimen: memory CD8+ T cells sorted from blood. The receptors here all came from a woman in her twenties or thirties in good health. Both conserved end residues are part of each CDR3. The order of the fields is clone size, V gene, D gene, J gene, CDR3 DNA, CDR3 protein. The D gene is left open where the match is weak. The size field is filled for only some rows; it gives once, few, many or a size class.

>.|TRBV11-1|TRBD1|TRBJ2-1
TGTGCCAGCAGCTTAGCATGGACAGGACAAAGCTCCTACAATGAGCAGTTCTTC
CASSLAWTGQSSYNEQFF
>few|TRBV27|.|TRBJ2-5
TGTGCCAGCAAGTACCTCGTGGGGAGCCAAGAGACCCAGTACTTC
CASKYLVGSQETQYF
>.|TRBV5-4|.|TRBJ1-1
TGTGCCAGCAGCTCCTCGGACAGAACCCTCGGAAGGGTCACTGAAGCTTTCTTT
CASSSSDRTLGRVTEAFF
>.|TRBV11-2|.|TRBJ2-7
TGTGCCAGCAGCTCCCTCCGCCCCTACGAGCAGTACTTC
CASSSLRPYEQYF
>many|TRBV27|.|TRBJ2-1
TGTGCCAGCAGTTGGGGGGACTCCTACAATGAGCAGTTCTTC
CASSWGDSYNEQFF
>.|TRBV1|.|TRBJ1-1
TGCACCAGCAGCCAAGATGAGAGCTGGAGGGACCCGAACACTGAAGCTTTCTTT
CTSSQDESWRDPNTEAFF
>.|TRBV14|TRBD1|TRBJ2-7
TGTGCCAGCAGTGGGCAGGGGGCGACCGAGCAGTACTTC
CASSGQGATEQYF
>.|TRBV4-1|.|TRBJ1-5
TGCGCCAGCAGCCAGGGCCAGGGAGGATGGGCCCAGCATTTT
CASSQGQGGWAQHF
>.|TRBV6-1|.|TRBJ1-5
TGTGCCAGCAGAAGTTGGGAAGAGCCCCAGCATTTT
CASRSWEEPQHF
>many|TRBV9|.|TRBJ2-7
TGTGCCAGCAGCGGGGACGGTTACGAGCAGTACTTC
CASSGDGYEQYF
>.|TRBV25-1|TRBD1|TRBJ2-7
TGTGCCAGCAGTCCCACAGGGGAATCCACCTACGAGCAGTACTTC
CASSPTGESTYEQYF
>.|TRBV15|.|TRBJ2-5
TGTGCCACCAGCAGAGATCTCGGGGCGGAGACCCAGTACTTC
CATSRDLGAETQYF
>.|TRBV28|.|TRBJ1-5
TGTGCCAGCGGGACCATCTCGGGGTGGGAGCCCCAGCATTTT
CASGTISGWEPQHF
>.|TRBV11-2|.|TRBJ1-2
TGTGCCAGCAGCTTAGGGCTGGGGGCGAGGGGCTACACCTTC
CASSLGLGARGYTF
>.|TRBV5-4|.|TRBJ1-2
TGTGCCAGCAGCTCTACAGGTTACGACTATGGCTACACCTTC
CASSSTGYDYGYTF
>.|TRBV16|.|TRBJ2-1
TGTGCCAGCAGCCAATCCCAACAGGAGCAGTTCTTC
CASSQSQQEQFF
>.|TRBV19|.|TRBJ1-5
TGTGCCACCCACGGTTCCTTTAGCAATCAGCCCCAGCATTTT
CATHGSFSNQPQHF
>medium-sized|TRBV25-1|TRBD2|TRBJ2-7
TGTGCCAGCAGTGGGAAGAAGACTAGCGGGATTAGCTACGAGCAGTACTTC
CASSGKKTSGISYEQYF
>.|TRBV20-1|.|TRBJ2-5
TGCAGTGCTTCAGAGCAGTACTTC
CSASEQYF
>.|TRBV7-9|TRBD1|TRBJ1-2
TGTGCCAGCAGCTTAGGGGACAGCGCTAACTATGGCTACACCTTC
CASSLGDSANYGYTF
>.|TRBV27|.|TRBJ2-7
TGTGCCGGGGGGGCAGGGTACTACGAGCAGTACTTC
CAGGAGYYEQYF
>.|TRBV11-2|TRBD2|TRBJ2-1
TGTGCCAGCAGCTTAGATCCCGCGGGGGCCTACAATGAGCAGTTCTTC
CASSLDPAGAYNEQFF
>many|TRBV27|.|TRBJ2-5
TGTGCCAGCAGTTTATCGATTAGTACAGCTAAGGGGACCCAGTACTTC
CASSLSISTAKGTQYF
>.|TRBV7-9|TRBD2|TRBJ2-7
TGTGCCAGCAGCTTAAGAAGAGCGGGGCCGCCCTACGAGCAGTACTTC
CASSLRRAGPPYEQYF
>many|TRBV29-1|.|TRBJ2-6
TGCAGCGTTGTAGGCTCTGGGGCCAACGTCCTGACTTTC
CSVVGSGANVLTF
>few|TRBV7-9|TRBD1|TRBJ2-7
TGTGCCAGCAGCAAGGGGGACAGGTTCCTCGAGCAGTACTTC
CASSKGDRFLEQYF
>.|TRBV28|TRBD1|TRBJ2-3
TGTGCCAGCAGTCCCACCTGGGGGGGACAGGGGGCCGCAGATACGCAGTATTTT
CASSPTWGGQGAADTQYF
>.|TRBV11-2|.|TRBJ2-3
TGTGCCAGCAGCTCGTCCTGGGGGCGTGCGGATACGCAGTATTTT
CASSSSWGRADTQYF
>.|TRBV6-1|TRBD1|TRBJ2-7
TGTGCCAGCAGTGAGACAGGGCCTTACGAGCAGTACTTC
CASSETGPYEQYF
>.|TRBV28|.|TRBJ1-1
TGTGCCAGCAGTCGTTTCGGTAGGGACACTGAAGCTTTCTTT
CASSRFGRDTEAFF
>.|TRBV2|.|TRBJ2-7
TGTGCCAGCAGTCTAACCGTAAGCGGCTACGAGCAGTACTTC
CASSLTVSGYEQYF
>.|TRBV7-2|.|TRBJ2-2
TGTGCCAGCAGCAGACGGGACGCCGGGGAGCTGTTTTTT
CASSRRDAGELFF
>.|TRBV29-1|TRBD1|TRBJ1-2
TGCAGCGCCGCGGACAGGGACAATGGCTACACCTTC
CSAADRDNGYTF
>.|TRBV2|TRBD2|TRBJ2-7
TGTGCCAGCAGTGTAGCGGGGATGAGATACGAGCAGTACTTC
CASSVAGMRYEQYF
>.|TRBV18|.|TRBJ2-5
TGTGCCAGCTCACCATCGACATTGTACCAAGAGACCCAGTACTTC
CASSPSTLYQETQYF
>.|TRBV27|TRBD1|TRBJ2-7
TGTGCCACCTCCCCGGGGACAGGGGGCTACGAGCAGTACTTC
CATSPGTGGYEQYF
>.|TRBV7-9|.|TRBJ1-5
TGTGCCAGCAGCTTGACCCCTAGCAATCAGCCCCAGCATTTT
CASSLTPSNQPQHF
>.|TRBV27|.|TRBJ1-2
TGTGCCAGCAGTGCCGCGAGGAGGACTAACTATGGCTACACCTTC
CASSAARRTNYGYTF
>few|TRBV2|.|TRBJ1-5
TGTGCCAGCAGCGCGGACACAAATCAGCCCCAGCATTTT
CASSADTNQPQHF
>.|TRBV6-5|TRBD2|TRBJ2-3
TGTGCCAGCAGCTACACTAGCGGGAGTGGCCCAGATACGCAGTATTTT
CASSYTSGSGPDTQYF
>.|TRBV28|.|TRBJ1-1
TGTGCCAGCAGTTCAAGCAGGTTGGGGGGGAACACTGAAGCTTTCTTT
CASSSSRLGGNTEAFF
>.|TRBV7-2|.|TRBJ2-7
TGTGCCAGCAGCTTAGTAGCCTCCTACGAGCAGTACTTC
CASSLVASYEQYF
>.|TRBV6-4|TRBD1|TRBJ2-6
TGTGCCAGCAGTGACGGCGACAGGGGGCCCTCTGGGGCCAACGTCCTGACTTTC
CASSDGDRGPSGANVLTF
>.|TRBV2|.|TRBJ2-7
TGTGCCAGCAGTGCGGAATCTTACGAGCAGTACTTC
CASSAESYEQYF
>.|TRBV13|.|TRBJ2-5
TGTGCCAGCAGCTTGATTTCGAGTCCTCAAGAGACCCAGTACTTC
CASSLISSPQETQYF
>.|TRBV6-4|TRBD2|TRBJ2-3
TGTGCCAGCAGTGACCGAGCGGGATTACTCACCGATACGCAGTATTTT
CASSDRAGLLTDTQYF
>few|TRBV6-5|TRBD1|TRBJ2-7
TGTGCCAGCAGCCTATATCCGACAGGGCTCGAGCAGTACTTC
CASSLYPTGLEQYF
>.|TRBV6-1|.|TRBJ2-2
TGTGCCAGCAGTGACCTTGGGGGAGCGAACACCGGGGAGCTGTTTTTT
CASSDLGGANTGELFF
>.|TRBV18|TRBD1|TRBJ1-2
TGTGCCAGCTCACCACTTAGACAGGGGGCGAGTGGCTACACCTTC
CASSPLRQGASGYTF
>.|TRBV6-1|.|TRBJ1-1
TGTGCCAGCAGGGACCCGAACACTGAAGCTTTCTTT
CASRDPNTEAFF
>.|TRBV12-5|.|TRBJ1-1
TGTGCTAGTGGTTTGGTACTCGGGGGCTCGCACGTGGAAGCTTTCTTT
CASGLVLGGSHVEAFF
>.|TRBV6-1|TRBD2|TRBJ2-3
TGTGCCAGCAGTGTATTAGCGGGAGCAGATACGCAGTATTTT
CASSVLAGADTQYF
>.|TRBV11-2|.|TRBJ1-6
TGTGCCAGCAGCTTAGATCAGCCAGGGAACTCACCCCTCCACTTT
CASSLDQPGNSPLHF
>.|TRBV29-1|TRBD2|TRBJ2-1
TGCAGCGTAAATACCGGGACTAGCGGGCTGAATGAGCAGTTCTTC
CSVNTGTSGLNEQFF
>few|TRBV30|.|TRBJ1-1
TGTGCCTGGAACGGGGGAACCACTGAAGCTTTCTTT
CAWNGGTTEAFF